This note documents a single TCR beta chain sequence. This sample was included in a study of T-cell memory formation after mild COVID-19. The CDR3 has 13 amino acids. V lost 4 bases, J lost 4 bases, and 4 bases stayed unmatched. In germline, CDR1 is SGHDT, CDR2 YYEEEE. TCRdb passed the 5' RACE reads through MiXCR, listing each CDR3 protein once. The sample records 250,000 to 400,000 distinct CDR3 sequences, roughly an eighth being singletons. The receptor comes from a man aged 18 to 30 who had mild COVID-19 (a few samples of this study predate the infection). Cell type and time point are not known. The material sequenced was PBMCs or a T cell subset sorted from them (not recorded which). This chain links TRBV5-6 with TRBJ2-5; TRBD2 matches 7 bases. The CDR3 protein is CASSPWTRETQYF. CDR3 coding DNA: TGTGCCAGCAGCCCTTGGACTAGAGAGACCCAGTACTTC. Together with reference TRBV5-6 and TRBJ2-5, the CDR3 gives the full variable domain: DAGVTQSPTHLIKTRGQQVTLRCSPKSGHDTVSWYQQALGQGPQFIFQYYEEEERQRGNFPDRFSGHQFPNYSSELNVNALLLGDSALYLCASSPWTRETQYFGPGTRLLVL.